The text below deals with one TCR beta chain. What it binds is unknown. This entry is derived from a study of cytomegalovirus exposure and HLA in healthy donors. General observations from the study: In a later analysis, specific HLA alleles were associated with approximately 17,000 TCR beta sequences at a 0.05 false discovery rate. With later analysis, a missense DCLRE1C variant became linked to TCR beta V- and J-gene trimming.

PCR involved 60 Vbeta and 13 Jbeta primers. Only in-frame clones appear in the TCRdb table, and some are missing; sequencing was by immunoSEQ multiplex PCR. The sample holds around 90,000 clones, approximately 83% seen once. The CDR3 length is 15 residues. Germline assignment: CDR1 SGHRS and CDR2 YFSETQ. V gave up 0 bases and J gave up 5 bases; unmatched junction bases: 6. The chain has TRBV5-1 and TRBJ2-5; TRBD2 agrees at 8 bases. The receptor comes from a man aged 50-60 years in good health and CMV-seronegative. The sample taken for sequencing was PBMCs. The CDR3 coding sequence is TGCGCCAGCAGCTTGGAAGCGGGAGCCAGGGAGACCCAGTACTTC. As protein: CASSLEAGARETQYF.